This T cell receptor (beta chain) is from a study of blood T cell repertoires in COVID-19. About the research overall: Samples of COVID-19 (acute and convalescent) were obtained from the United States, Italy and Spain. In each case, the material was cDNA or gDNA derived from T cells, B-cell-depleted T cells, or PBMCs.

Per the original methods: Cell counts per sample came from amplifying reference gene primers. Sequenced by immunoSEQ multiplex PCR; TCRdb stores in-frame clones only, minus some. Clone size and V and J calls were adopted from that table, with D and trimming inferred from the DNA. The sample has over 50,000 clones, more than 75% seen once. J gave up 3 bases and V 7 bases, and 7 bases lay outside the gene matches. The germline CDR1 and CDR2 sequences are SQVTM and ANQGSEA. The CDR3 has 13 residues. Material: peripheral blood. The chain carries TRBV29-1 and TRBJ2-5; 8 positions agree with TRBD1. The sequence was collected from a man aged 60 to 75 with acute or convalescent COVID-19. The DNA of the CDR3 is TGCAGCGCCCTGGACAGGGAAAAAGAGACCCAGTACTTC. Translation gives CSALDREKETQYF. The variable domain in full, with the rest retrieved from reference TRBV29-1 and TRBJ2-5, is SAVISQKPSRDICQRGTSLTIQCQVDSQVTMMFWYRQQPGQSLTLIATANQGSEATYESGFVIDKFPISRPNLTFSTLTVSNMSPEDSSIYLCSALDREKETQYFGPGTRLLVL.